Following are 26 T cell receptor beta chains from one sample sequenced in a study of response to subunit inactivated influenza vaccine. TCRdb itself ran the RT-PCR reads through MiXCR, one entry per CDR3 protein. This sample has about 540,000 distinct CDR3 sequences, with under 25% found just once. These data were also reused for a study on T cells expressing NK-cell markers. This second study says: The authors generated TCR beta cDNA through 5'RACE template switching with UMIs.

This specimen was CD4+ T cells sorted from PBMCs, taken 12 days after vaccination. The receptors were gathered from a man in his fifties who received an inactivated influenza vaccine.

A few counts support this clonotype. The chain has TRBV30 and TRBJ1-3, with 7 bases matching TRBD1. The germline V gene encodes CDR1 GTSNPN and CDR2 SVGIG (reference sequence). This CDR3 region has 14 residues. J was trimmed by 6 bases and V by 4 bases; bases with no gene match: 9. As DNA, the CDR3 is TGTGCCTGGAAGCGGAGGGGGCTACCAAACACCATATATTTT. Translating it yields CAWKRRGLPNTIYF.

This clonotype was counted a few times. The chain joins TRBV6-2 or TRBV6-3 to TRBJ2-2; no definite D call. The CDR3 covers 14 residues. Germline V lookup: CDR1 MNHEY, CDR2 SVGEGT. With 10 bases removed from V and 3 bases from J, the gap between germline ends came to 15 bases. The CDR3 region is CATQQFRDTGELFF. Written as DNA, the CDR3 is TGTGCCACCCAACAGTTCCGGGACACCGGGGAGCTGTTTTTT.

This clonotype occurred many times. The chain joins TRBV28 to TRBJ2-5; TRBD1 aligns across 9 bases. From germline, CDR1 is MDHEN and CDR2 SYDVKM. The CDR3 sequence is 15 residues long. J gave up 2 bases and V 6 bases, and 7 bases lay outside the gene matches. CDR3 bases: TGTGCCAGCAGAATGCAGGGACAGGGACAAGAGACCCAGTACTTC. Its protein product is CASRMQGQGQETQYF.

This clonotype was recorded at least ten times. The gene calls are TRBV3-1 and TRBJ2-1; TRBD1 aligns across 8 bases. The CDR3 totals 17 residues. Trimming at V came to 0 bases and at J to 1 base, leaving 5 bases not matched to a gene. CDR1 LGHDT and CDR2 YNNKEL come from the germline V gene (reference sequence). The CDR3 nucleotides are TGTGCCAGCAGCCAAGAGATGACAGGGGCTTCCTACAATGAGCAGTTCTTC. As protein: CASSQEMTGASYNEQFF.

There are a few counts of this clonotype. V is TRBV7-2 and J is TRBJ2-1; 7 bases are shared with TRBD2. Per germline, CDR1 SGHTA and CDR2 FQGNSA. J lost 4 bases, V lost 6 bases, and 6 bases had no gene match. The length of the CDR3 is 14 residues. CDR3 residues: CASRFGAGYNEQFF. The DNA of the CDR3 is TGTGCCAGCAGGTTCGGAGCGGGATACAATGAGCAGTTCTTC. Together with reference TRBV7-2 and TRBJ2-1, the CDR3 gives the full variable domain: GAGVSQSPSNKVTEKGKDVELRCDPISGHTALYWYRQSLGQGLEFLIYFQGNSAPDKSGLPSDRFSAERTGGSVSTLTIQRTQQEDSAVYLCASRFGAGYNEQFFGPGTRLTVL.

A few counts support this clonotype. The CDR3 here is CASAMGIAYNEQFF. CDR3 coding DNA: TGTGCCAGCGCCATGGGGATTGCCTACAATGAGCAGTTCTTC. J is TRBJ2-1 and V is TRBV18; D gene ambiguous. Germline values: CDR1 KGHSH, CDR2 LQKENI. CDR3 length: 14 amino acids. V was pared by 8 bases and J by 2 bases, with 13 bases between. The full variable domain, its missing parts supplied by reference TRBV18 and TRBJ2-1, is NAGVMQNPRHLVRRRGQEARLRCSPMKGHSHVYWYRQLPEEGLKFMVYLQKENIIDESGMPKERFSAEFPKEGPSILRIQQVVRGDSAAYFCASAMGIAYNEQFFGPGTRLTVL.

This clonotype was counted between two and nine times. The genes are TRBV5-1 and TRBJ2-7; 9 bases agree with TRBD1. Germline V CDR1 and CDR2: SGHRS, YFSETQ. Trimming cost V 3 bases and J 4 bases; bases outside gene matches: 11. This CDR3 spans 16 amino acids. CDR3 loop: CASSWKGTGTGYEQYF. The CDR3 DNA reads TGCGCCAGCAGCTGGAAGGGGACCGGGACAGGGTACGAGCAGTACTTC.

This clonotype came up once. This chain links TRBV7-2 with TRBJ2-1, with D perhaps TRBD1 (5 bases). V gave up 0 bases and J gave up 0 bases, with 9 bases separating them. CDR3 length: 16 amino acids. Germline loops: CDR1 SGHTA, CDR2 FQGNSA. This CDR3 is CASSLARRDSYNEQFF. As DNA, the CDR3 is TGTGCCAGCAGCTTAGCGCGCAGGGACTCCTACAATGAGCAGTTCTTC.

This clonotype was seen more than once but under ten times. The chain joins TRBV2 to TRBJ1-1, with D maybe TRBD1 (5 bases). V dropped 8 bases and J dropped 4 bases, with 20 bases sitting between them. The CDR3 runs 15 residues. Germline V gives CDR1 SNHLY, CDR2 FYNNEI. The CDR3 nucleotides read TGTGCCAGCGGGGCCACGTTCTTCCCCTCCACTGAAGCTTTCTTT. It encodes CASGATFFPSTEAFF.

This clonotype showed up just a few times. This rearrangement joins TRBV5-1 to TRBJ1-1, with D perhaps TRBD1 (5 bases). V was clipped by 1 base and J by 6 bases, with 13 bases between them. Germline V gene sequence: CDR1 SGHRS, CDR2 YFSETQ. CDR3 size: 14 residues. CDR3 residues: CASSLQGGYAEAFF. In DNA, the CDR3 is TGCGCCAGCAGCTTGCAGGGTGGTTACGCTGAAGCTTTCTTT.

The J gene is TRBJ2-1, the V gene TRBV7-9; D remains unclear. V gave up 4 bases and J gave up 9 bases, with 7 bases separating them. The CDR3 totals 11 residues. Germline V lookup: CDR1 SEHNR, CDR2 FQNEAQ (reference sequence). This chain's CDR3 is CASSSLVEQFF. The CDR3 nucleotides read TGTGCCAGCAGCTCGCTTGTTGAGCAGTTCTTC.

The genes are TRBV7-2 and TRBJ2-3; 9 bases are a match to TRBD2. V dropped 5 bases and J dropped 8; count of bases not matched to a gene: 14. The CDR3 has 16 residues. Germline V gene sequence: CDR1 SGHTA, CDR2 FQGNSA. CDR3: CASSPLAGSHVLTQYF. In DNA, the CDR3 is TGTGCCAGCAGCCCGCTAGCGGGGTCCCACGTCCTTACGCAGTATTTT.

The chain uses TRBV6-5 and TRBJ1-1; TRBD1 matches 8 bases. Germline lookup yields CDR1 MNHEY and CDR2 SVGAGI. The CDR3 extends over 13 amino acids. J gave up 7 bases and V 1 base, and 2 bases lay outside the gene matches. The chain's CDR3 is CASSYFDRGEAFF. For the CDR3, the DNA is TGTGCCAGCAGTTACTTTGACAGGGGTGAAGCTTTCTTT.

V usage is TRBV18 and J usage is TRBJ2-7, with D possibly TRBD2 on 6 matching bases. Deletions cut 0 bases from V and 3 bases from J, with 12 bases between. The CDR3 sequence is 15 residues long. Per germline, CDR1 KGHSH and CDR2 LQKENI. The DNA for the CDR3 is TGTGCCAGCTCACCACCGATGCGGGGCGGCTACGAGCAGTACTTC. This translates into CASSPPMRGGYEQYF.

The chain's CDR3 is CASSHSRDRGRATNEKLFF. CDR3 DNA: TGCGCCAGCAGCCACTCCCGCGACAGGGGTCGAGCAACTAATGAAAAACTGTTTTTT. The rearrangement uses TRBV4-1 and TRBJ1-4; 8 bases fit TRBD1. V was pared by 3 bases and J by 0 bases, with 12 bases of the junction left unmatched. Germline CDR1 MGHRA, CDR2 YSYEKL. CDR3 length: 19 residues.

This clonotype occurred a few times. The V call is TRBV30, the J call TRBJ2-7, with 8 bases lining up with TRBD2. Germline trimming cut 0 bases from V and 5 bases from J; bases unmatched to any gene: 9. The CDR3 has 15 amino acids. Germline CDR1 and CDR2: GTSNPN and SVGIG (reference sequence). Written as DNA, the CDR3 is TGTGCCTGGAGTGTAATTGCGGGAGGCCGGAACGAGCAGTACTTC. Translation gives CAWSVIAGGRNEQYF. The complete variable domain, with remaining parts taken from reference TRBV30 and TRBJ2-7, reads SQTIHQWPATLVQPVGSPLSLECTVEGTSNPNLYWYRQAAGRGLQLLFYSVGIGQISSEVPQNLSASRPQDRQFILSSKKLLLSDSGFYLCAWSVIAGGRNEQYFGPGTRLTVT.

This clonotype turned up a few times. V usage is TRBV12-3 or TRBV12-4 and J usage is TRBJ1-2; 10 bases agree with TRBD1. Unmatched junction bases numbered 7, after V lost 6 bases and J lost 3 bases. The CDR3 has 15 amino acids. The DNA of the CDR3 is TGTGCCAGCAGGGCCGGACAGGGGGGAGACTATGGCTACACCTTC. Encoded protein: CASRAGQGGDYGYTF.

A few counts support this clonotype. J is TRBJ1-1 and V is TRBV5-1; D is possibly TRBD1 (6 bases). Trimming cost V 4 bases and J 4 bases, with 14 bases left between them. The CDR3 has 14 residues. Germline V gives CDR1 SGHRS, CDR2 YFSETQ. CDR3 bases: TGCGCCAGCAGCACGGGGGGCGTGGGCACTGAAGCTTTCTTT. This codes for CASSTGGVGTEAFF.

This clonotype showed up just a few times. The chain is built from TRBV7-8 and TRBJ2-1; D may be TRBD1 (6 bases). V was trimmed by 5 bases and J by 5 bases, leaving 19 bases between them. This CDR3 is built from 16 residues. The germline CDR1 and CDR2 sequences are SGHVS and FQNEAQ. CDR3 DNA sequence: TGTGCCAGCAGCCGACGACCCGGGACATCGAACAATGAGCAGTTCTTC. Its protein product is CASSRRPGTSNNEQFF.

The chain has TRBV29-1 and TRBJ2-2, with 9 bases aligning to TRBD1. J was trimmed by 4 bases and V by 7 bases; bases with no gene match: 7. This CDR3 is 14 amino acids long. CDR1 SQVTM and CDR2 ANQGSEA come from the germline V gene. The CDR3 nucleotides are TGCAGCGGCGGGGGACAGGGCAGCACCGGGGAGCTGTTTTTT. Encoded protein: CSGGGQGSTGELFF.

This clonotype was seen more than once but under ten times. The chain recombines TRBV11-2 with TRBJ2-2; 9 nucleotides line up with TRBD1. Germline V gene sequence: CDR1 SGHAT, CDR2 FQNNGV. The CDR3 covers 14 residues. J was trimmed by 6 bases and V by 5 bases; bases with no gene match: 4. The chain's CDR3 is CASSPQGAPGELFF. CDR3 DNA sequence: TGTGCCAGCAGCCCACAGGGGGCGCCCGGGGAGCTGTTTTTT.

J is TRBJ2-7 and V is TRBV20-1; tentative D call: TRBD2 (5 bases). The germline CDR1 and CDR2 sequences are DFQATT and SNEGSKA (reference sequence). The CDR3 runs to 12 residues. Trimming cost V 6 bases and J 5 bases, with 14 bases left between them. The CDR3 bases are TGCAGTGCGGAGGAGAATAGCAACGAGCAGTACTTC. It specifies CSAEENSNEQYF.

The rearrangement uses TRBV7-2 and TRBJ2-7; D is possibly TRBD1 (6 bases). The germline CDR1 and CDR2 sequences are SGHTA and FQGNSA. This CDR3 comprises 14 residues. The V and J ends lost 3 bases and 4 bases respectively, with 13 bases between them. The CDR3 DNA sequence: TGTGCCAGCAGCTTTACAGGGAATAGATACGAGCAGTACTTC. This gives the protein CASSFTGNRYEQYF.

This clonotype was counted between two and nine times. The chain carries TRBV20-1 and TRBJ1-4; D possibly corresponds to TRBD1 (6 bases). Between the trimmed V and J ends, which lost 3 bases and 7 bases, there was a span of 15 bases. Germline V gene sequence: CDR1 DFQATT, CDR2 SNEGSKA (reference sequence). The CDR3 extends over 14 amino acids. The CDR3: CSASPTNRVEKLFF. CDR3 DNA: TGCAGTGCTAGCCCGACAAACAGGGTTGAAAAACTGTTTTTT.

The V call is TRBV3-1, the J call TRBJ1-2, with D possibly matching TRBD1 (5 bases). The germline V gene encodes CDR1 LGHDT and CDR2 YNNKEL (reference sequence). V shed 2 bases and J shed 4 bases, with 14 bases lying between them. This CDR3 contains 15 residues. In nucleotides, the CDR3 is TGTGCCAGCAGCCAATCTTCAGGGAGGATCTATGGCTACACCTTC. Its protein product is CASSQSSGRIYGYTF. The entire variable domain, with the rest obtained from reference TRBV3-1 and TRBJ1-2, is as follows: DTAVSQTPKYLVTQMGNDKSIKCEQNLGHDTMYWYKQDSKKFLKIMFSYNNKELIINETVPNRFSPKSPDKAHLNLHINSLELGDSAVYFCASSQSSGRIYGYTFGSGTRLTVV.

This clonotype has at least ten counts. The chain links TRBV7-2 to TRBJ1-2; tentatively, D is TRBD1 (5 bases). CDR1 and CDR2 from the germline V gene are SGHTA and FQGNSA. V dropped 1 base and J dropped 8 bases, with 8 bases sitting between them. The CDR3 is 12 residues long. The CDR3: CASSLGGGGYTF. As DNA, the CDR3 is TGTGCCAGCAGCTTAGGGGGGGGAGGCTACACCTTC.